These T cell receptor beta chains were read from a single sample in a study of PD-L1 blockade in urothelial cancer. Clones were sequenced by immunoSEQ multiplex PCR, and TCRdb holds only the in-frame ones, with some missing. The table records about 63,000 clones, around 81% of them present only once. This specimen consisted of PBMCs, obtained around atezolizumab (anti-PD-L1) treatment. The receptors derive from a man between 65 and 85 years old with urothelial cancer. The CDR3 runs from the conserved cysteine through the conserved F or W. Fields, in order: CDR3 protein, CDR3 DNA, clone size, D gene, V gene, J gene. A D gene is named only where the DNA matches it firmly. Rows may omit the clone size; those that give it use once, few, many or a size class.

CDR3: CASSYDRLAGNEQFF; DNA: TGTGCCAGCAGCTATGACCGACTAGCGGGTAATGAGCAGTTCTTC; size: few; D: TRBD2; V: TRBV9; J: TRBJ2-1
CDR3: CASSRQGGVANYGYTF; DNA: TGTGCCAGCAGTCGCCAAGGGGGGGTTGCTAACTATGGCTACACCTTC; size: NA; D: NA; V: TRBV27; J: TRBJ1-2
CDR3: CASTAGQNNEQFF; DNA: TGTGCCAGCACCGCGGGACAGAACAATGAGCAGTTCTTC; size: NA; D: NA; V: TRBV2; J: TRBJ2-1
CDR3: CASIGENEQFF; DNA: TGTGCCAGCATCGGGGAGAATGAGCAGTTCTTC; size: NA; D: NA; V: TRBV6-1; J: TRBJ2-1
CDR3: CATSLGRGSNQPQHF; DNA: TGTGCCACCAGCCTTGGGCGGGGAAGCAATCAGCCCCAGCATTTT; size: NA; D: NA; V: TRBV15; J: TRBJ1-5
CDR3: CAISEYGFSSTDTQYF; DNA: TGTGCCATCAGTGAGTATGGCTTTTCTAGCACAGATACGCAGTATTTT; size: NA; D: NA; V: TRBV10-3; J: TRBJ2-3
CDR3: CASGRGDSGANVLTF; DNA: TGTGCCAGTGGGCGGGGGGACTCTGGGGCCAACGTCCTGACTTTC; size: NA; D: TRBD2; V: TRBV19; J: TRBJ2-6
CDR3: CSVVGREDGIGGYTF; DNA: TGCAGCGTTGTTGGCAGGGAAGATGGCATAGGTGGCTACACCTTC; size: NA; D: NA; V: TRBV29-1; J: TRBJ1-2
CDR3: CASSGTSGEQETQYF; DNA: TGTGCCAGCAGTGGGACTAGCGGGGAACAAGAGACCCAGTACTTC; size: once; D: TRBD2; V: TRBV2; J: TRBJ2-5
CDR3: CASSLLAFSSYEQYF; DNA: TGTGCCAGCTCGCTTCTAGCTTTCAGCTCCTACGAGCAGTACTTC; size: NA; D: NA; V: TRBV19; J: TRBJ2-7
CDR3: CASSLYQGQGVGTQYF; DNA: TGTGCCAGCAGCTTGTATCAGGGACAAGGTGTGGGTACGCAGTATTTT; size: NA; D: NA; V: TRBV5-8; J: TRBJ2-3
CDR3: CASSRMGMRGHPEAFF; DNA: TGTGCCAGCAGCCGTATGGGGATGCGGGGCCACCCTGAAGCTTTCTTT; size: few; D: NA; V: TRBV21-1; J: TRBJ1-1
CDR3: CASRTSQGAGELFF; DNA: TGTGCCAGCAGAACAAGCCAGGGGGCCGGGGAGCTGTTTTTT; size: once; D: TRBD1; V: TRBV6-5; J: TRBJ2-2
CDR3: CASSEAERYGYTF; DNA: TGTGCCAGCTCAGAGGCAGAGCGCTATGGCTACACCTTC; size: NA; D: NA; V: TRBV18; J: TRBJ1-2
CDR3: CASTGGSTDTQYF; DNA: TGTGCCAGCACGGGGGGCAGTACAGATACGCAGTATTTT; size: NA; D: NA; V: TRBV6-5; J: TRBJ2-3
CDR3: CASSLEGNLNSPLHF; DNA: TGCGCCAGCAGCTTGGAGGGGAACCTAAATTCACCCCTCCACTTT; size: NA; D: NA; V: TRBV5-1; J: TRBJ1-6
CDR3: CASSVQENQPQHF; DNA: TGTGCCAGTAGTGTACAGGAGAATCAGCCCCAGCATTTT; size: NA; D: NA; V: TRBV19; J: TRBJ1-5
CDR3: CASSLWDRQDGYTF; DNA: TGTGCCAGCAGCTTGTGGGACAGGCAGGATGGCTACACCTTC; size: NA; D: TRBD1; V: TRBV5-4; J: TRBJ1-2
CDR3: CASSPRAGDSYEQFF; DNA: TGCGCCAGCAGCCCGCGGGCGGGAGATAGCTATGAGCAGTTCTTC; size: once; D: TRBD2; V: TRBV4-1; J: TRBJ2-1
CDR3: CASSADRGSNTDTQYF; DNA: TGTGCCAGCTCAGCGGACAGGGGGTCTAACACAGATACGCAGTATTTT; size: NA; D: TRBD1; V: TRBV18; J: TRBJ2-3
CDR3: CASSRQQGEETQYF; DNA: TGTGCCAGCAGCCGACAACAGGGGGAAGAGACCCAGTACTTC; size: NA; D: TRBD1; V: TRBV7-3; J: TRBJ2-5
CDR3: CASSLGVPETQYF; DNA: TGTGCCAGCAGCTTGGGAGTTCCGGAGACCCAGTACTTC; size: NA; D: NA; V: TRBV7-9; J: TRBJ2-5
CDR3: CASSLEGAGRGSNTF; DNA: TGTGCCAGCAGCTTGGAAGGAGCAGGGAGGGGTTCTAACACCTTC; size: once; D: NA; V: TRBV5-4; J: TRBJ1-2
CDR3: CASSTNGGRESKQYF; DNA: TGTGCCAGCAGCACCAACGGGGGGCGGGAATCGAAGCAGTACTTC; size: NA; D: NA; V: TRBV5-4; J: TRBJ2-7
CDR3: CASSLSRADTGELFF; DNA: TGTGCCAGCAGCTTGTCCAGGGCCGACACCGGGGAGCTGTTTTTT; size: NA; D: NA; V: TRBV5-6; J: TRBJ2-2
CDR3: CASSPPGNTEAFF; DNA: TGTGCCAGCAGCCCTCCGGGTAACACTGAAGCTTTCTTT; size: NA; D: NA; V: TRBV7-9; J: TRBJ1-1
CDR3: CASSLNGVGTDTQYF; DNA: TGTGCCAGCAGCTTAAACGGGGTGGGCACAGATACGCAGTATTTT; size: NA; D: NA; V: TRBV7-9; J: TRBJ2-3
CDR3: CAWSVGAGGRYEQYF; DNA: TGTGCCTGGAGTGTAGGGGCAGGGGGCAGGTACGAGCAGTACTTC; size: NA; D: TRBD1; V: TRBV30; J: TRBJ2-7
CDR3: CASSQKRGTEAFF; DNA: TGTGCCAGCAGCCAAAAACGGGGGACTGAAGCTTTCTTT; size: once; D: NA; V: TRBV4-2; J: TRBJ1-1
CDR3: CASSESGGRGTFF; DNA: TGCGCCAGCAGTGAGTCAGGGGGCAGGGGAACTTTCTTT; size: NA; D: TRBD1; V: TRBV10-2; J: TRBJ1-1
CDR3: CASSQRYEGEQFF; DNA: TGTGCCAGCAGCCAAAGATACGAGGGCGAGCAGTTCTTC; size: few; D: NA; V: TRBV5-4; J: TRBJ2-1
CDR3: CASSFNRGNYGYTF; DNA: TGTGCCAGCAGCTTCAACAGGGGGAACTATGGCTACACCTTC; size: NA; D: TRBD1; V: TRBV9; J: TRBJ1-2
CDR3: CASTNLGQTNTEAFF; DNA: TGTGCCAGTACCAATTTGGGACAGACGAACACTGAAGCTTTCTTT; size: NA; D: TRBD1; V: TRBV19; J: TRBJ1-1
CDR3: CASSVTGNSEQYF; DNA: TGTGCCAGCAGCGTGACGGGGAACAGCGAGCAGTACTTC; size: NA; D: NA; V: TRBV9; J: TRBJ2-7
CDR3: CASSQGPGESGELFF; DNA: TGCGCCAGCAGCCAAGGTCCAGGGGAGAGCGGGGAGCTGTTTTTT; size: NA; D: NA; V: TRBV4-3; J: TRBJ2-2
CDR3: CASRTAQTPTTSVVYEQYF; DNA: TGTGCCAGCAGAACGGCCCAAACGCCCACGACATCCGTAGTCTACGAGCAGTACTTC; size: NA; D: NA; V: TRBV7-3; J: TRBJ2-7
CDR3: CASSSLQGNQPQHF; DNA: TGTGCCAGCAGCTCCCTACAGGGCAATCAGCCCCAGCATTTT; size: NA; D: NA; V: TRBV7-9; J: TRBJ1-5
CDR3: CASSPQLGGSYEQYF; DNA: TGTGCCAGCAGCCCCCAGCTAGGCGGTTCCTACGAGCAGTACTTC; size: NA; D: NA; V: TRBV21-1; J: TRBJ2-7
CDR3: CATSSGTPGNTIYF; DNA: TGTGCCACCAGCAGCGGGACACCGGGAAACACCATATATTTT; size: NA; D: NA; V: TRBV15; J: TRBJ1-3
CDR3: CASSPGGSGTEAFF; DNA: TGTGCCAGCTCACCTGGAGGGTCGGGGACTGAAGCTTTCTTT; size: NA; D: NA; V: TRBV18; J: TRBJ1-1
CDR3: CASRRGGGRVVDEQFF; DNA: TGTGCCAGCAGGCGTGGGGGCGGGAGGGTTGTTGATGAGCAGTTCTTC; size: NA; D: TRBD2; V: TRBV28; J: TRBJ2-1
CDR3: CASSWGGRDTEAFF; DNA: TGTGCCAGCAGCTGGGGGGGCAGGGACACTGAAGCTTTCTTT; size: NA; D: NA; V: TRBV5-6; J: TRBJ1-1
CDR3: CASSLVASDEQFF; DNA: TGTGCCAGCAGCTTAGTCGCATCGGATGAGCAGTTCTTC; size: NA; D: NA; V: TRBV5-6; J: TRBJ2-1
CDR3: CASSQQGGSTGELFF; DNA: TGCGCCAGCAGCCAACAGGGCGGGAGCACCGGGGAGCTGTTTTTT; size: NA; D: NA; V: TRBV5-1; J: TRBJ2-2
CDR3: CASSRLAESEAFF; DNA: TGTGCCAGCAGTCGACTGGCGGAGTCGGAAGCTTTCTTT; size: NA; D: NA; V: TRBV6-1; J: TRBJ1-1
CDR3: CASSHRDRAGELFF; DNA: TGTGCCAGCTCACACCGGGACAGGGCCGGGGAGCTGTTTTTT; size: NA; D: TRBD1; V: TRBV18; J: TRBJ2-2
CDR3: CASNPTGAVGQPQHF; DNA: TGTGCCAGTAACCCAACAGGGGCCGTGGGTCAGCCCCAGCATTTT; size: NA; D: TRBD1; V: TRBV19; J: TRBJ1-5
CDR3: CASSLVSLEQYF; DNA: TGTGCCAGCAGCTTGGTCTCTTTGGAGCAGTACTTC; size: NA; D: NA; V: TRBV5-6; J: TRBJ2-7
CDR3: CASSFLQPLKAFF; DNA: TGTGCCAGCAGTTTCTTACAGCCGCTGAAGGCTTTCTTT; size: once; D: NA; V: TRBV27; J: TRBJ1-1
CDR3: CASSRTSGVDTGELFF; DNA: TGTGCCAGCAGCCGCACTAGCGGGGTTGACACCGGGGAGCTGTTTTTT; size: NA; D: TRBD2; V: TRBV7-3; J: TRBJ2-2
CDR3: CASGLGQGLPLNTEAFF; DNA: TGTGCTAGTGGTTTGGGCCAGGGGCTTCCTCTGAACACTGAAGCTTTCTTT; size: NA; D: NA; V: TRBV12-5; J: TRBJ1-1
CDR3: CASSRDSHSNYGYTF; DNA: TGTGCCAGCAGCCGGGACAGTCACTCTAACTATGGCTACACCTTC; size: NA; D: TRBD1; V: TRBV9; J: TRBJ1-2
CDR3: CASSLTPSGVTDTQYF; DNA: TGTGCCAGCAGTTTAACACCTAGCGGGGTCACAGATACGCAGTATTTT; size: once; D: TRBD2; V: TRBV27; J: TRBJ2-3